This T cell receptor beta chain was obtained from a study of metastatic and nonmetastatic thyroid tumors (dated by TCRdb to the early 2020s). General notes on the study: For patients with malignant and with benign thyroid disease, the researchers compared repertoires between peripheral blood samples and tumor or nodule tissue samples.

What the authors observed across the whole study: TCR beta diversity was reported as significantly higher in malignant tumors than in benign nodules, in both blood and tumor samples.

Deletion took 0 bases off V and 1 base off J, with a span of 23 bases between the germline ends. There are 20 amino acids in the CDR3, from cysteine to phenylalanine inclusive. The entry retains the CDR3 DNA only, 60 bases that are in frame from base 1. For CDR1 and CDR2, the germline V gene (reference sequence) lists MNHEY and SMNVEV. Concerning this clone itself: Its antigen target is currently unknown. Qualities for individual bases were not recorded, and no much larger clone is one base off.

No treatment had been received by any patient before thyroid surgery. The study retrospectively analysed patient clinical samples collected from about 2012 to 2019 using T-cell receptor beta sequencing. The library was made by PCR. The run used an Illumina HiSeq 4000. High-throughput sequencing was used to profile the TCR beta-chain CDR3 region of each patient. The original pipeline was this. CDR3 differences across clinicopathological groups were used to build a classifier for discriminating distant-metastatic papillary thyroid cancer patients. The Shannon index was used to measure repertoire diversity, and the Morisita-Horn index was used to measure how similar tumor and blood repertoires were. TCRdb itself trimmed the public reads at Q25 with fastp, ran MiXCR and retained productive beta chains. For this entry, the V and J calls and clone size follow TCRdb and not the study's own pipeline. The sample table shows 30,000 to 40,000 clones, and 35% to 45% are seen once. The top ten clones comprise about 23% of the sample.

The chain uses TRBV27 and TRBJ2-3; the D gene identity is not certain. The TCR comes from a female donor with papillary thyroid cancer or a benign thyroid nodule (not recorded which). Some clones in this sample may be carry-over from other donors' samples. Specimen: tumor tissue. The CDR3 here reads CASSLSTDPRGKPGTDTQYF. The DNA reads as follows: TGTGCCAGCAGTTTATCAACGGACCCCAGAGGTAAGCCTGGCACAGATACGCAGTATTTT.